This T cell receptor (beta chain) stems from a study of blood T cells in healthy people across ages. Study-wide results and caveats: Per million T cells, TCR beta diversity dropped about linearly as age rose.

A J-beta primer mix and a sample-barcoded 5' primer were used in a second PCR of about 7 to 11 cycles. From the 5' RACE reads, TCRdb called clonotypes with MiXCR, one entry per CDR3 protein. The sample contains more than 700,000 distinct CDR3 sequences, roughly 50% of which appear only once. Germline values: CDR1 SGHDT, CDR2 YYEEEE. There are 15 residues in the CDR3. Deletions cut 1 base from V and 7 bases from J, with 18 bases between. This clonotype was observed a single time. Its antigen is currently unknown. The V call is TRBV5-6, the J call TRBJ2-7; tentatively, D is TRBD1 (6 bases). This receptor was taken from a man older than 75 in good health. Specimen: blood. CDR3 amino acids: CASSLTGNFYNEQYF. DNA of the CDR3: TGTGCCAGCAGCTTGACAGGGAACTTTTACAATGAGCAGTACTTC.